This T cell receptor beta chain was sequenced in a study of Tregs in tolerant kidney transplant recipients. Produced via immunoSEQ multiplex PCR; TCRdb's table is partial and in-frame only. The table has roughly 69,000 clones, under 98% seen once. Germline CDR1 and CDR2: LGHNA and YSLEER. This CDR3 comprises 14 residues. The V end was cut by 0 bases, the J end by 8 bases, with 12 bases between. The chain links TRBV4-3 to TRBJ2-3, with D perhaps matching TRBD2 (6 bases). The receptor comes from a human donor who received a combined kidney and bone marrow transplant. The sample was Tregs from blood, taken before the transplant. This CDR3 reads CASSQDGGAGTQYF. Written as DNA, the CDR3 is TGCGCCAGCAGCCAAGATGGGGGAGCGGGTACGCAGTATTTT.